The 29 T cell receptor beta chains given below trace back to one sample, sequenced in a study of blood T cell repertoires in COVID-19. Data came from immunoSEQ multiplex PCR; TCRdb stores just in-frame clones and leaves some out. The sample has a few hundred thousand clones; 75% to 85% are singletons. The source material was peripheral blood. These TCRs come from a woman of 80 years or more with COVID-19, enrolled during active disease.

This clone was picked up a small number of times. This chain uses TRBV6-6 with TRBJ1-1, with D unclear. The CDR3 totals 16 residues. CDR1 is MNHNY, CDR2 SVGAGI, per germline (reference sequence). The germline V and J ends were trimmed by 0 bases and 0 bases, with 11 bases remaining between them. The CDR3 loop is CASSYSNNRLNTEAFF. In nucleotides, the CDR3 is TGTGCCAGCAGTTACTCGAATAACAGATTGAACACTGAAGCTTTCTTT.

CDR3 coding DNA: TGTGCCTGGAGTATGACGAGGGACAGGGTTCACTACACCTTC. It yields the protein CAWSMTRDRVHYTF. The V and J genes are TRBV30 and TRBJ1-2, with TRBD1 identical over 9 bases. Germline V gives CDR1 GTSNPN, CDR2 SVGIG (reference sequence). V dropped 2 bases and J dropped 10; count of bases not matched to a gene: 11. This CDR3 has 14 residues.

CDR3 sequence (DNA): TGTGCCAGAAGCTTGACAACGGACAGGGCTTATAATTCACCCCTCCACTTT. This codes for CARSLTTDRAYNSPLHF. The chain is built from TRBV5-3 and TRBJ1-6, with 8 positions matching TRBD1. TRBV5-3 belongs to the ORF category, with a function that is uncertain. The CDR3 length is 17 residues. The J segment lost 4 bases and the V segment lost 1 base, leaving 7 bases of the junction unmatched.

The chain combines TRBV18 with TRBJ2-6; D ambiguous. CDR3 length equals 15 residues. Germline CDR1 reads KGHSH; CDR2 reads LQKENI. Trimming took off 2 bases at V and 0 bases at J, with 5 bases between the two ends. The CDR3 spells CASSPNSSGANVLTF. The DNA of the CDR3 is TGTGCCAGCTCACCAAACAGCTCTGGGGCCAACGTCCTGACTTTC.

The chain employs TRBV24-1 and TRBJ1-5; tentative D call: TRBD1 (6 bases). There are 16 residues in the CDR3. Trimming left V 0 bases short and J 5 bases short, with 13 bases between. The germline CDR1 and CDR2 sequences are KGHDR and SFDVKD. The CDR3 region has the DNA TGTGCCACCAGTGATTTGACCGGACAGCCTTATCAGCCCCAGCATTTT. Protein sequence: CATSDLTGQPYQPQHF.

The chain is built from TRBV3-1 (or the pseudogene TRBV3-2) and TRBJ2-7, with TRBD2 matching over 7 bases. The CDR3 has 17 residues. Per germline, CDR1 LGHDT and CDR2 YNNKEL (reference sequence). The J segment lost 2 bases and the V segment lost 4 bases, leaving 14 bases of the junction unmatched. CDR3 loop: CASSPTRARLAAYEQYF. CDR3 DNA: TGTGCCAGCAGCCCTACTAGGGCGAGGCTAGCGGCCTACGAGCAGTACTTC.

The gene calls are TRBV27 and TRBJ1-2; 10 positions agree with TRBD1. Trimming removed 2 bases from V and 5 bases from J; junction bases left unmatched: 11. The CDR3 loop spans 17 amino acids. Germline loops: CDR1 MNHEY, CDR2 SMNVEV (reference sequence). The CDR3 nucleotides read TGTGCCAGCAGTTTAGGAGTGGGGCGGACAGGGGGATATGGCTACACCTTC. It codes for CASSLGVGRTGGYGYTF.

V gene TRBV5-1 combines with J gene TRBJ2-7; a possible D gene is TRBD1 (6 bases). The length of the CDR3 is 15 residues. V gave up 0 bases and J gave up 2 bases, with 12 bases separating them. Germline V gene data show CDR1 as SGHRS and CDR2 as YFSETQ. In nucleotides, the CDR3 is TGCGCCAGCAGCTTGGGGCAGGGGAAGGCCTACGAGCAGTACTTC. This codes for CASSLGQGKAYEQYF.

J is TRBJ2-7 and V is TRBV6-5; the D is unclear. The V end lost 7 bases, the J end lost 7 bases, and 17 bases lay between the germline ends. Germline CDR1 reads MNHEY; CDR2 reads SVGAGI. The CDR3 spans 13 residues. This CDR3 is CASKVGLSGEQYF. CDR3 in DNA: TGTGCCAGCAAGGTTGGTCTTTCGGGTGAGCAGTACTTC.

The chain combines TRBV5-1 with TRBJ2-3; 11 bases align to TRBD2. The CDR3 length is 17 residues. Germline loops: CDR1 SGHRS, CDR2 YFSETQ. Unmatched junction bases numbered 7, after V lost 0 bases and J lost 4 bases. The CDR3 loop reads CASSLVRSGRGSDTQYF. The DNA of the CDR3 is TGCGCCAGCAGCTTGGTGCGTAGCGGGAGGGGGTCAGATACGCAGTATTTT.

The genes are TRBV18 and TRBJ2-7; perhaps TRBD1 as D (5 bases). The CDR3 is 15 residues long. Looked up from germline, CDR1 is KGHSH and CDR2 is LQKENI. V lost 4 bases to trimming and J lost 2 bases, with 15 bases between them. Here the CDR3 reads CASSQIGALPYEQYF. The CDR3 bases are TGTGCCAGCTCACAGATAGGGGCACTTCCCTACGAGCAGTACTTC.

The CDR3 nucleotides read TGTGCCAGCAGTTTTTTCACAGGAGCTACTAACTATGGCTACACCTTC. Protein sequence: CASSFFTGATNYGYTF. This chain links TRBV2 with TRBJ1-2, with D maybe TRBD1 (5 bases). The CDR3 has 16 amino acids. Germline loops: CDR1 SNHLY, CDR2 FYNNEI. Trimming took 5 bases from V and 0 from J, leaving 16 bases between them.

The chain joins TRBV6-5 to TRBJ2-7; D may be TRBD1 (5 bases). The length of the CDR3 is 13 residues. V gave up 7 bases and J gave up 0 bases, with 10 bases separating them. From germline, CDR1 is MNHEY and CDR2 SVGAGI. The CDR3 sequence is CASMKGISYEQYF. For the CDR3, the DNA is TGTGCCAGCATGAAGGGGATCTCCTACGAGCAGTACTTC.

J is TRBJ2-2 and V is TRBV3-1 (or the pseudogene TRBV3-2); D is possibly TRBD2 (6 bases). CDR1 is LGHDT and CDR2 is YNNKEL in the germline V gene (reference sequence). With 5 bases removed from V and 4 bases from J, the gap between germline ends came to 11 bases. This CDR3 contains 14 residues. The DNA for the CDR3 is TGTGCCAGCAGCGCGTCCGGGGGCACCGGGGAGCTGTTTTTT. This codes for CASSASGGTGELFF.

This chain connects TRBV20-1 to TRBJ1-4; D gene unclear. V was pared by 5 bases and J by 7 bases, with 8 bases between. Germline CDR1 reads DFQATT; CDR2 reads SNEGSKA (reference sequence). The CDR3 contains 11 residues. This CDR3 reads CSAVGGEKLFF. For the CDR3, the DNA is TGCAGTGCTGTGGGAGGTGAAAAACTGTTTTTT.

The chain links TRBV23-1 to TRBJ1-6; the D gene is possibly TRBD1 (6 bases). TRBV23-1 is identified as an open reading frame with a role that is uncertain. This CDR3 contains 19 residues. With 10 bases removed from V and 5 bases from J, the gap between germline ends came to 30 bases. The CDR3 coding sequence is TGCGCCAACCAACAAAACACAGGGTCAACTCGTCATAATAATTCACCCCTCCACTTT. Its protein is CANQQNTGSTRHNNSPLHF.

The CDR3 DNA follows: TGTGCCAGCAGTGTTGAGGCGGGAAGGGGTACAGATACGCAGTATTTT. It yields the protein CASSVEAGRGTDTQYF. The chain employs TRBV2 and TRBJ2-3; D perhaps matches TRBD2 (6 bases). The germline V gene encodes CDR1 SNHLY and CDR2 FYNNEI. V was cut by 4 bases and J by 3 bases, with 17 bases left in between. The CDR3 extends over 16 amino acids.

This CDR3 reads CASSLTGLGSNQPQHF. The CDR3 DNA is TGTGCCAGCAGCTTGACAGGGCTCGGTAGCAATCAGCCCCAGCATTTT. J is TRBJ1-5 and V is TRBV5-6; D is perhaps TRBD1 (6 bases). Germline V CDR1 and CDR2: SGHDT, YYEEEE. The CDR3 extends over 16 amino acids. Trimming shortened V by 1 base and J by 0 bases, and 11 bases separated the two germline ends. Drawing the rest from reference TRBV5-6 and TRBJ1-5, the complete variable domain is DAGVTQSPTHLIKTRGQQVTLRCSPKSGHDTVSWYQQALGQGPQFIFQYYEEEERQRGNFPDRFSGHQFPNYSSELNVNALLLGDSALYLCASSLTGLGSNQPQHFGDGTRLSIL.

The V and J genes are TRBV27 and TRBJ2-3; D not resolved. The V and J ends lost 4 bases and 7 bases respectively, with 21 bases between them. Germline values: CDR1 MNHEY, CDR2 SMNVEV (reference sequence). This CDR3 spans 16 amino acids. CDR3 sequence (DNA): TGTGCCAGCAGTTCCAATTCTAGGAGACGCACGAATACGCAGTATTTT. Translating gives CASSSNSRRRTNTQYF.

The chain couples TRBV5-1 to TRBJ1-3; the match to TRBD1 covers 7 bases. CDR1 and CDR2 (germline): SGHRS, YFSETQ. This CDR3 has 15 residues. J gave up 1 base and V 2 bases, and 3 bases lay outside the gene matches. The CDR3 reads CASSLQQGSGNTIYF. The CDR3 DNA is TGCGCCAGCAGCTTACAACAGGGGTCTGGAAACACCATATATTTT.

This chain connects TRBV29-1 to TRBJ1-1; 10 bases are shared with TRBD1. The germline V gene encodes CDR1 SQVTM and CDR2 ANQGSEA. Trimming at V came to 6 bases and at J to 5 bases, leaving 6 bases not matched to a gene. The CDR3 contains 13 residues. The CDR3 DNA reads as TGCAGCGTCGCAGACAGGGGGCCTACTGAAGCTTTCTTT. This codes for CSVADRGPTEAFF.

This clone was detected a few times. The chain is built from TRBV30 and TRBJ1-6; D is ambiguous. The V end was cut by 8 bases, the J end by 14 bases, with 13 bases between. This CDR3 has 10 amino acids. CDR1 is GTSNPN, CDR2 SVGIG, per germline (reference sequence). CDR3: CATGGMALHF. CDR3 DNA sequence: TGTGCCACGGGTGGTATGGCCCTCCACTTT.

This chain uses TRBV10-1 with TRBJ2-2; weak D call: TRBD1 (6 bases). The germline V and J ends were trimmed by 7 bases and 9 bases, with 33 bases remaining between them. Germline-derived CDR1 and CDR2 are WNHNN and SYGVQD (reference sequence). The CDR3 is made up of 19 amino acids. The CDR3 loop is CASMILSGDGIEWSRELFF. The CDR3 nucleotides are TGCGCCAGCATGATCCTATCAGGGGATGGTATAGAATGGTCTCGGGAGCTGTTTTTT.

The chain has TRBV18 and TRBJ2-1, with 10 bases lining up with TRBD2. The V segment lost 2 bases and the J segment 6 bases; nucleotides outside the gene matches: 7. The CDR3 extends over 16 amino acids. Germline CDR1 KGHSH, CDR2 LQKENI. This chain's CDR3 is CASSPTSGIRINEQFF. In DNA form, the CDR3 reads TGTGCCAGCTCACCAACTAGCGGGATTCGCATCAATGAGCAGTTCTTC. Filled out from reference TRBV18 and TRBJ2-1, the complete variable domain reads NAGVMQNPRHLVRRRGQEARLRCSPMKGHSHVYWYRQLPEEGLKFMVYLQKENIIDESGMPKERFSAEFPKEGPSILRIQQVVRGDSAAYFCASSPTSGIRINEQFFGPGTRLTVL.

This clone was picked up a small number of times. The chain carries TRBV6-8 and TRBJ1-1; no clear D. The CDR3 contains 15 residues. Trimming stripped 5 bases from V and 5 bases from J, with 18 bases between. Per germline, CDR1 MNHGY and CDR2 SAAAGT. In DNA, the CDR3 is TGTGCCAGCAGTCCTAGGACTACATGGGAAACTGAAGCTTTCTTT. Translating gives CASSPRTTWETEAFF.

V and J are TRBV5-4 and TRBJ2-7; 11 nucleotides line up with TRBD2. V shed 1 base, J shed 8 bases, and the junction held 14 bases outside the gene matches. Germline CDR1 SGHNT, CDR2 YYREEE (reference sequence). The CDR3 sequence is 17 residues long. CDR3 amino acids: CASSLFSGGALGLQQYF. CDR3 nucleotides: TGTGCCAGCAGCTTGTTTAGCGGGGGGGCCCTGGGTCTGCAGCAGTACTTC.

The V gene is TRBV19, the J gene TRBJ2-5; D possibly corresponds to TRBD2 (6 bases). Germline CDR1 LNHDA, CDR2 SQIVND (reference sequence). The length of the CDR3 is 13 residues. V was shortened by 4 bases and J by 2 bases, with 8 bases between the two germline ends. The CDR3 DNA sequence: TGTGCCAGTAGTACTGGGAGGCAAGAGACCCAGTACTTC. Protein: CASSTGRQETQYF.

V is TRBV11-2 and J is TRBJ2-2, with 7 nucleotides matching TRBD2. Trimming removed 5 bases from V and 6 bases from J; junction bases left unmatched: 9. The CDR3 loop spans 15 amino acids. From germline, CDR1 is SGHAT and CDR2 FQNNGV. Here the CDR3 DNA reads TGTGCCAGCAGCCCATCCGGGGGGAGGGCCGGGGAGCTGTTTTTT. Residues: CASSPSGGRAGELFF.

The chain has TRBV18 and TRBJ1-2; D is unresolved. From germline, CDR1 is KGHSH and CDR2 LQKENI. V was shortened by 0 bases and J by 5 bases, with 13 bases between the two germline ends. The CDR3 length is 15 residues. The chain's CDR3 is CASSPPILQWYGYTF. CDR3 DNA: TGTGCCAGCTCACCACCGATATTGCAGTGGTATGGCTACACCTTC. The full variable domain, with the rest looked up from reference TRBV18 and TRBJ1-2, is NAGVMQNPRHLVRRRGQEARLRCSPMKGHSHVYWYRQLPEEGLKFMVYLQKENIIDESGMPKERFSAEFPKEGPSILRIQQVVRGDSAAYFCASSPPILQWYGYTFGSGTRLTVV.